These 7 T cell receptor beta chains were all obtained from the same sample, sequenced in a study of blood T cell repertoires in COVID-19 (TCRdb year 2020). The library was generated by the immunoSEQ multiplex PCR assay. As stored in TCRdb, this immuneACCESS dataset retains in-frame rearrangements with V and J assigned. A fraction of the clones does not appear; measured against another copy, unresolved V genes explain less than half of the discrepancy, and the remainder lacks a known reason. Here the sample has roughly 180,000 clones; 70% to 90% occur a single time. The top ten clonotypes cover roughly 5% of the sample. Sequenced: peripheral blood. These receptors came from a woman aged 45 to 65 with COVID-19, enrolled during active disease.

V and J are TRBV3-1 (or the pseudogene TRBV3-2) and TRBJ2-3, with D perhaps TRBD1 (6 bases). Germline CDR1 and CDR2: LGHDT and YNNKEL (reference sequence). The V and J ends lost 4 bases and 0 bases respectively, with 11 bases between them. The CDR3 covers 15 residues. DNA of the CDR3: TGTGCCAGCAGCCCCGGGACAACTAGCACAGATACGCAGTATTTT. It is translated as CASSPGTTSTDTQYF.

This clone is a singleton in its sample. This sequence joins TRBV7-9 and TRBJ1-2; maybe TRBD1 (5 bases). Germline V gene data show CDR1 as SEHNR and CDR2 as FQNEAQ (reference sequence). CDR3 size: 14 residues. The ends were cut back, 1 base at V and 1 base at J, with 7 bases in the middle. CDR3 bases: TGTGCCAGCAGCTTAGGGGGGGTTAACTATGGCTACACCTTC. Translated: CASSLGGVNYGYTF.

The chain links TRBV7-7 to TRBJ2-2, with 8 positions matching TRBD2. V trimming: 5 bases; J trimming: 3 bases; junction bases outside the gene matches: 11. Per the germline V gene, CDR1 is SSHAT and CDR2 is FNYEAQ (reference sequence). CDR3 length equals 17 residues. CDR3 amino acids: CASSPPGAGGDTGELFF. CDR3 in DNA: TGTGCCAGCAGCCCTCCCGGGGCGGGGGGCGACACCGGGGAGCTGTTTTTT.

The chain uses TRBV9 and TRBJ1-2, with D possibly TRBD1 on 5 matching bases. Trimming took 4 bases from V and 6 from J, leaving 16 bases between them. This CDR3 region has 14 residues. In germline, CDR1 is SGDLS, CDR2 YYNGEE. CDR3 protein: CASSPTGGAHGYTF. The CDR3 bases are TGTGCCAGCAGCCCGACCGGGGGAGCTCATGGCTACACCTTC.

The rearrangement uses TRBV4-3 and TRBJ1-2, with TRBD1 as a possible D gene (5 bases). CDR1 and CDR2 from the germline V gene are LGHNA and YSLEER. V dropped 1 base and J dropped 4 bases, with 16 bases sitting between them. The length of the CDR3 is 16 residues. This chain's CDR3 is CASSQVQGSSLYGYTF. The CDR3 region has the DNA TGCGCCAGCAGCCAAGTTCAGGGCAGTTCCCTCTATGGCTACACCTTC.

The chain is built from TRBV14 and TRBJ2-7; 8 bases agree with TRBD1. With 6 bases clipped from V and 2 bases from J, the junction kept 6 bases outside the gene matches. The CDR3 contains 14 residues. The germline gives CDR1 SGHDN, CDR2 FVKESK. The CDR3 loop is CASSRQGLTYEQYF. DNA for the CDR3: TGTGCCAGCAGTCGACAGGGGTTGACCTACGAGCAGTACTTC.

J is TRBJ1-4 and V is TRBV12-2. TRBV12-2 is shown as a pseudogene. This CDR3 has 19 residues. The CDR3 nucleotides read TGTGCAAGTCGCCTCCGAGGGTCAGGGACTAGGGCCGGGAATGAAAAACTGTTTTTT. It specifies CASRLRGSGTRAGNEKLFF.